These T cell receptor beta chains were read from a single sample in a study of T cells in Graves' hyperthyroidism and ophthalmopathy. TCRdb called the multiplex PCR reads again in MiXCR, with one record for every CDR3 protein. The table records approximately 380,000 distinct CDR3 sequences, 11% to 15% of them present only once. What was sequenced was blood. These receptors all come from a man in his forties or fifties with Graves' ophthalmopathy. CDR3s include the opening cysteine and the closing phenylalanine or tryptophan. Each record gives: J gene, V gene, clone size, D gene, CDR3 DNA, CDR3 protein. The D gene is left open where the match is weak. Clone sizes are given selectively: once, few, many, or a class where the clone is expanded.

TRBJ2-1,TRBV10-3,many,TRBD2,TGTGCCATCAGTGAGTTTGCGGGAGGATCCTACAATGAGCAGTTCTTC,CAISEFAGGSYNEQFF
TRBJ1-2,TRBV18,few,TRBD1,TGTGCCAGCTCACCGCTTGGAGGGGGCGGGAGGAACTATGGCTACACCTTC,CASSPLGGGGRNYGYTF
TRBJ2-3,TRBV7-3,-,TRBD2,TGTGCCTGCAGCTTAAGACTAGCAAGAGCCGCGGATACGCAGTATTTT,CACSLRLARAADTQYF
TRBJ2-3,TRBV29-1,many,-,TGCAGCGTTGAAGATCTTTGGGGCGGGGCTAGCACAGATACGCAGTATTTT,CSVEDLWGGASTDTQYF
TRBJ2-7,TRBV3-1,-,-,TGTGCCAGCAGCCAATCCCCGCAAACCTACGAGCAGTACTTC,CASSQSPQTYEQYF
TRBJ2-7,TRBV28,many,-,TGTGCCAGCAAGAACAGCGCAATGTACGAGCAGTACTTC,CASKNSAMYEQYF
TRBJ2-7,TRBV27,few,TRBD2,TGTGCCAGCGCCCGGCGGGAGGCATACGAGCAGTACTTC,CASARREAYEQYF
TRBJ2-7,TRBV5-1,many,TRBD2,TGCGCCAGCAGCACGGGGACTAGCGGGAGGGTGGTAGGCTCTCTATACGAGCAGTACTTC,CASSTGTSGRVVGSLYEQYF
TRBJ1-5,TRBV20-1,-,-,TGCAGTGCTAGTCAGAGGCTCGGTCAGCCCCAGCATTTT,CSASQRLGQPQHF
TRBJ2-1,TRBV19,-,TRBD2,TGTGCCAGTAGTATCCTGACTAGCGGGAGTCTATTGGGCTCCTACAATGAGCAGTTCTTC,CASSILTSGSLLGSYNEQFF
TRBJ2-1,TRBV27,-,TRBD2,TGTGCCAGCAGTCCCGGGGTAGCGGGGCCCAATGAGCAGTTCTTC,CASSPGVAGPNEQFF
TRBJ2-6,TRBV2,many,-,TGTGCCAGGTCTGGGGCCAACGTCCTGACTTTC,CARSGANVLTF
TRBJ2-2,TRBV24-1,few,-,TGTGCCACCAGTGACCGGGTCACCGGGGAGCTGTTTTTT,CATSDRVTGELFF
TRBJ1-1,TRBV6-1,many,-,TGTGCCAGCAGTCTCCGACAGGAAATGAACACTGAAGCTTTCTTT,CASSLRQEMNTEAFF
TRBJ2-1,TRBV18,many,TRBD2,TGTGCCAGCTCACCACCGGTGCCCGGACTAGCGGGAAGGGAGCAGTTCTTC,CASSPPVPGLAGREQFF
TRBJ2-1,TRBV3-1,many,-,TGTGCCAGCAGCCAAGATCCCAATACGTACAATGAGCAGTTCTTC,CASSQDPNTYNEQFF
TRBJ2-7,TRBV12-3/TRBV12-4,few,TRBD2,TGTGCCAGCAGTTCCACTAGCGGGTTGTACGAGCAGTACTTC,CASSSTSGLYEQYF
TRBJ2-3,TRBV7-9,many,TRBD2,TGTGCCAGCAGGCCGGGACTAGCGGGAGAATACGATACGCAGTATTTT,CASRPGLAGEYDTQYF
TRBJ2-4,TRBV6-1,few,TRBD2,TGTGCCAGCACTGATGGTTCGTGGGGGGGAGGGCCCGAGGCCATTCAGTACTTC,CASTDGSWGGGPEAIQYF
TRBJ1-5,TRBV7-9,few,TRBD1,TGTGCCAGCAGCCCCTCCGGGACAGGGTTTCAGCCCCAGCATTTT,CASSPSGTGFQPQHF
TRBJ2-3,TRBV19,few,-,TGTGCCAGTAGTGATGCTCTGGCGGGGTACACAGATACGCAGTATTTT,CASSDALAGYTDTQYF
TRBJ2-5,TRBV15,few,-,TGTGCCACCGGTTTCGCGGCGTCGGAGACCCAGTACTTC,CATGFAASETQYF
TRBJ1-2,TRBV29-1,few,-,TGCAGCGTTCATGGCTACACCTTC,CSVHGYTF
TRBJ2-1,TRBV7-8,many,-,TGTGCCAGCAGGGAACTAGGGTCCCTCCAAGGGATTTACAATGAGCAGTTCTTC,CASRELGSLQGIYNEQFF
TRBJ2-1,TRBV3-1,many,-,TGTGCCAGCAGCCAAGATATCCGCGCGGGTAAGCAGTTCTTC,CASSQDIRAGKQFF
TRBJ2-4,TRBV6-6,many,-,TGTGCCAGCAGTTACTCGACTGCCGGTAGGGACATTCAGTACTTC,CASSYSTAGRDIQYF
TRBJ2-3,TRBV29-1,many,TRBD1,TGCAGCGGGACCGACAGGGCCCTCACAGATACGCAGTATTTT,CSGTDRALTDTQYF
TRBJ1-1,TRBV10-1,-,-,TGCGCCAGCAGTGAGGAGGGGTCCACTGAAGCTTTCTTT,CASSEEGSTEAFF
TRBJ2-5,TRBV7-9,few,-,TGTGCCAGCAGCGGGTACGCCCGGAAGACCCAGTACTTC,CASSGYARKTQYF
TRBJ2-7,TRBV7-9,many,-,TGTGCCAGCACCCCATCCAGGGATCCCTACGAGCAGTACTTC,CASTPSRDPYEQYF
TRBJ1-6,TRBV20-1,-,TRBD1,TGCAGTGCAGAACCCGGGACAGCGTCAACACCCCTCCACTTT,CSAEPGTASTPLHF
TRBJ2-7,TRBV5-1,many,-,TGCGCCAGCAGCTCTGGACCTGAGCAGTACTTC,CASSSGPEQYF
TRBJ2-7,TRBV20-1,-,-,TGCAGTGCTAGGAAGTTACCTTCCTACGAGCAGTACTTC,CSARKLPSYEQYF
TRBJ2-1,TRBV7-9,many,-,TGTGCCAGCAGTAAAGATTTGGTGCAGTTCTTC,CASSKDLVQFF
TRBJ2-7,TRBV2,many,TRBD2,TGTGCCAGCAAGGGGGGACTAGCGGGGTACTACGAGCAGTACTTC,CASKGGLAGYYEQYF
TRBJ2-1,TRBV24-1,many,TRBD2,TGTGCCACCAGTGCCTATAGCGGGAGCTCCTACAATGAGCAGTTCTTC,CATSAYSGSSYNEQFF
TRBJ2-1,TRBV6-5,few,TRBD2,TGTGCCAGCAGTTACCGCGGGAGGTTCAATGAGCAGTTCTTC,CASSYRGRFNEQFF
TRBJ2-5,TRBV3-1,many,-,TGTGCCAGCAGCCAAGAAGGCAGGGATGAGACCCAGTACTTC,CASSQEGRDETQYF
TRBJ1-1,TRBV29-1,-,-,TGCAGCGCTGCGGTCGGGGGAGGTGGCACTGAAGCTTTCTTT,CSAAVGGGGTEAFF
TRBJ2-1,TRBV30,many,-,TGTGCCTGGAGTGTACGAAGGGACAATGAGCAGTTCTTC,CAWSVRRDNEQFF
TRBJ2-7,TRBV28,many,TRBD1,TGTGCCAGCAGTTTACCCAATACCGCAGGGGGCTACGAGCAGTACTTC,CASSLPNTAGGYEQYF
TRBJ2-1,TRBV5-1,many,-,TGCGCCAGCAGCGTGGCGGGAACCTACAATGAGCAGTTCTTC,CASSVAGTYNEQFF
TRBJ1-5,TRBV6-1,-,TRBD1,TGTGCCAGCAGGCTACCCCCGGGACAGGGGGTGACAAATCAGCCCCAGCATTTT,CASRLPPGQGVTNQPQHF
TRBJ2-2,TRBV3-1,-,TRBD2,TGTGCCAGCAGCTTAGCGGGGGCGGGCGGGGAGCTGTTTTTT,CASSLAGAGGELFF
TRBJ1-2,TRBV7-9,many,-,TGTGCCAGCAGCCAGAAGATCAGGGGTAGAAACTATGGCTACACCTTC,CASSQKIRGRNYGYTF
TRBJ2-4,TRBV5-1,many,-,TGCGCCAGCAGCTTGTCAGGGGAGGGAAACATTCAGTACTTC,CASSLSGEGNIQYF
TRBJ2-7,TRBV27,many,-,TGTGCCAGCAGTTTATTCGCGGTACTACACTCCTACGAGCAGTACTTC,CASSLFAVLHSYEQYF
TRBJ1-3,TRBV27,-,TRBD1,TGTGCCAGCAGATCCGGGACAGGGGGAAACACCATATATTTT,CASRSGTGGNTIYF
TRBJ1-5,TRBV7-9,few,-,TGTGCCAGCAGCTTAGCGCGCAGAAATCAGCCCCAGCATTTT,CASSLARRNQPQHF
TRBJ2-1,TRBV3-1,many,-,TGTGCCAGCAGCCAACAGGGAGTGGGGTTCTTC,CASSQQGVGFF
TRBJ2-3,TRBV28,few,-,TGTGCCAGCAGTATAAACATCTGGGATACGCAGTATTTT,CASSINIWDTQYF
TRBJ2-1,TRBV27,few,TRBD1,TGTGCCAGCAGTAGAGACAGGGTATCCTCCAATGAGCAGTTCTTC,CASSRDRVSSNEQFF
TRBJ2-1,TRBV18,many,-,TGTGCCAGCTCACGCCGGGACCAAAACAATGAGCAGTTCTTC,CASSRRDQNNEQFF